This TCR beta chain comes out of a study of OX40 agonist ivuxolimab in advanced cancers. On the study more broadly: A history of anti-PD-1, anti-PD-L1 or anti-CTLA-4 therapy was acceptable, and approximately 41% had some.

From germline, CDR1 is MDHEN and CDR2 SYDVKM. The CDR3 totals 15 residues. The junction had 9 bases not matched to a gene; V was cut back by 6 bases and J by 2 bases. Libraries were prepared by immunoSEQ multiplex PCR; TCRdb keeps only in-frame clonotypes and omits some of them. The sample lists some 77,000 clones, 85% to 95% occurring once. The J gene is TRBJ2-5, the V gene TRBV28; 7 bases are a match to TRBD2. The sample in question was CD4+ or CD8+ T cells sorted from blood, obtained in a trial of the OX40 agonist ivuxolimab. The sequence was obtained from an adult with an advanced solid tumor such as melanoma, head and neck, liver or kidney cancer. The CDR3 region has the DNA TGTGCCAGCAGCCTGAGCGGGACGGCACAAGAGACCCAGTACTTC. Amino acid sequence: CASSLSGTAQETQYF. Looking up the rest from reference TRBV28 and TRBJ2-5 gives the full variable domain: DVKVTQSSRYLVKRTGEKVFLECVQDMDHENMFWYRQDPGLGLRLIYFSYDVKMKEKGDIPEGYSVSREKKERFSLILESASTNQTSMYLCASSLSGTAQETQYFGPGTRLLVL.